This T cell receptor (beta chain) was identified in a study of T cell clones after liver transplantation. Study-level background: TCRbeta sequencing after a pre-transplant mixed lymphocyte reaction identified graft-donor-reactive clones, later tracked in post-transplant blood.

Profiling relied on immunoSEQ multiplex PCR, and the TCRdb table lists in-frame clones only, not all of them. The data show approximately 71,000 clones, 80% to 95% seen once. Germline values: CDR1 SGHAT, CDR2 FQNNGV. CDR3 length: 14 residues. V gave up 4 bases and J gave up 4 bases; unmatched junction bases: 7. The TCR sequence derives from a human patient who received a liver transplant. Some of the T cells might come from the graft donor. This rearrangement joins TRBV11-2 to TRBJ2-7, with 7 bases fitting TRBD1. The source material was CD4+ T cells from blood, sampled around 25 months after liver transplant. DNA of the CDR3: TGTGCCAGCAGCTCGCCCTACAGGGGATACGAGCAGTACTTC. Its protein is CASSSPYRGYEQYF. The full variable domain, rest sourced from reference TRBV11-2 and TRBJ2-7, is EAGVAQSPRYKIIEKRQSVAFWCNPISGHATLYWYQQILGQGPKLLIQFQNNGVVDDSQLPKDRFSAERLKGVDSTLKIQPAKLEDSAVYLCASSSPYRGYEQYFGPGTRLTVT.